These 30 T cell receptor beta chains came from one sample sequenced in a study of radiation and T cells in renal cell carcinoma. Time point reported: blood 2 weeks post-SBRT. Treatment defined: 15 Gy SBRT to primary tumor, nephrectomy 4 weeks later. Produced via immunoSEQ multiplex PCR; TCRdb's table is partial and in-frame only. The sample yields 45,000 to 55,000 clones, about 80% seen once. The starting material was blood, obtained from a patient whose treatment included radiotherapy and nephrectomy. The source is a woman aged 70-85 years with renal cell carcinoma.

This clone was detected only once. The rearrangement joins TRBV4-2 to TRBJ2-1, with D tentatively TRBD2 (5 bases). The CDR3 has 17 residues. Looked up from germline, CDR1 is LGHNA and CDR2 is YNFKEQ. V was shortened by 4 bases and J by 0 bases, with 16 bases between the two germline ends. The DNA for the CDR3 is TGTGCCAGCAGCCCCCACGCCAGCGGAAGCTCCTACAATGAGCAGTTCTTC. This translates into CASSPHASGSSYNEQFF.

The chain is built from TRBV7-9 and TRBJ1-1; 10 bases match TRBD1. Looked up from germline, CDR1 is SEHNR and CDR2 is FQNEAQ (reference sequence). V lost 5 bases, J lost 0 bases, and 3 bases stayed unmatched. There are 15 residues in the CDR3. As DNA, the CDR3 is TGTGCCAGCAGCGGGGGGACAGGGGTGAACACTGAAGCTTTCTTT. Its translation: CASSGGTGVNTEAFF.

This clone was observed once. This chain joins TRBV2 and TRBJ2-1, with 8 bases identical to TRBD2. The CDR3 length is 15 residues. V was clipped by 4 bases and J by 4 bases; unmatched bases: 6. Germline V gene data show CDR1 as SNHLY and CDR2 as FYNNEI. This CDR3 is CASSVETSAYNEQFF. CDR3 nucleotides: TGTGCCAGCAGTGTTGAGACTAGCGCATACAATGAGCAGTTCTTC.

The chain is built from TRBV30 and TRBJ2-3; D remains unclear. Trimming stripped 2 bases from V and 1 base from J, with 4 bases between. CDR1 GTSNPN and CDR2 SVGIG come from the germline V gene (reference sequence). This CDR3 contains 12 residues. The CDR3 DNA reads as TGTGCCTGGAGTCCGGGCACAGATACGCAGTATTTT. As protein: CAWSPGTDTQYF.

V gene TRBV5-6 combines with J gene TRBJ2-2, with 7 bases identical to TRBD2. Germline CDR1 is SGHDT and CDR2 is YYEEEE. The CDR3 length is 17 residues. V was clipped by 4 bases and J by 1 base; unmatched bases: 10. CDR3 amino acids: CASSPDLGRENTGELFF. The CDR3 bases are TGTGCCAGCAGCCCGGATTTAGGGAGGGAGAACACCGGGGAGCTGTTTTTT.

V is TRBV19 and J is TRBJ2-3, with D perhaps matching TRBD1 (6 bases). Germline V lookup: CDR1 LNHDA, CDR2 SQIVND (reference sequence). The CDR3 loop spans 14 amino acids. The ends were cut back, 6 bases at V and 2 bases at J, with 12 bases in the middle. CDR3 residues: CASRFGTNTDTQYF. CDR3 coding DNA: TGTGCCAGTAGGTTCGGGACAAACACAGATACGCAGTATTTT.

The chain combines TRBV19 with TRBJ2-3; no clear D gene. Per the germline V gene, CDR1 is LNHDA and CDR2 is SQIVND (reference sequence). CDR3 length equals 13 residues. Trimming pared 5 bases from V and 0 bases from J, leaving 6 bases between. The CDR3 spells CASSVGSTDTQYF. CDR3 DNA: TGTGCCAGTAGTGTTGGTAGCACAGATACGCAGTATTTT.

The rearrangement joins TRBV4-3 to TRBJ2-5, with D perhaps TRBD2 (6 bases). The CDR3 totals 15 residues. CDR1 and CDR2 from the germline V gene are LGHNA and YSLEER. V was clipped by 1 base and J by 1 base, with 10 bases between them. CDR3: CASSQGGGLQETQYF. The CDR3, as DNA: TGCGCCAGCAGCCAAGGTGGGGGACTCCAAGAGACCCAGTACTTC.

Only one count was recorded for this clone. This sequence joins TRBV4-3 and TRBJ2-1; 8 positions agree with TRBD2. This CDR3 region has 16 residues. The V segment lost 0 bases and the J segment 3 bases; nucleotides outside the gene matches: 4. The V gene's germline CDR1 is LGHNA and CDR2 YSLEER. The CDR3 bases are TGCGCCAGCAGCCAAGATTGGCGGGAGGACTACAATGAGCAGTTCTTC. It encodes CASSQDWREDYNEQFF.

The gene calls are TRBV2 and TRBJ2-7; D is unclear. This CDR3 is 14 amino acids long. V lost 4 bases, J lost 6 bases, and 16 bases lay in between. The V gene's germline CDR1 is SNHLY and CDR2 FYNNEI. The CDR3 spells CASSVNMDSGEQYF. For the CDR3, the DNA is TGTGCCAGCAGTGTTAATATGGATTCCGGCGAGCAGTACTTC.

There are a few counts of this clone. Additional DNA sequences in this sample encode the identical CDR3. This sequence joins TRBV9 and TRBJ2-5; D is undetermined. CDR3 size: 13 residues. V lost 0 bases to trimming and J lost 3 bases, with 6 bases between them. Per the germline V gene, CDR1 is SGDLS and CDR2 is YYNGEE. The CDR3 DNA is TGTGCCAGCAGCGTAGGGGGTGAAGAGACCCAGTACTTC. Protein: CASSVGGEETQYF.

Notes on this clone: Sequence at one end of the junction differs from germline and may be a read error. The chain recombines TRBV5-3 with TRBJ2-7, with D possibly TRBD1 on 6 matching bases. TRBV5-3 is filed as an ORF, its function uncertain. This CDR3 is built from 15 residues. CDR3 in DNA: TGTGCCAGAGACCTTTTTGGCAGGGGCTCCAACGAGCAGTACTTC. Protein: CARDLFGRGSNEQYF.

This chain joins TRBV5-1 and TRBJ2-7, with D maybe TRBD2 (6 bases). Per germline, CDR1 SGHRS and CDR2 YFSETQ. The length of the CDR3 is 15 residues. The ends were cut back, 0 bases at V and 2 bases at J, with 12 bases in the middle. DNA for the CDR3: TGCGCCAGCAGCTTGGGCGGGGCAGGCCCCTACGAGCAGTACTTC. Translation: CASSLGGAGPYEQYF.

The chain joins TRBV6-1 to TRBJ1-1; TRBD1 matches 7 bases. J lost 6 bases, V lost 5 bases, and 9 bases had no gene match. Germline-derived CDR1 and CDR2 are MNHNS and SASEGT. This CDR3 is 14 amino acids long. CDR3 region: CASSQRQGNAEAFF. The DNA of the CDR3 is TGTGCCAGCAGTCAAAGACAGGGTAACGCTGAAGCTTTCTTT.

The rearrangement uses TRBV6-1 and TRBJ2-3; D may be TRBD1 (6 bases). This CDR3 has 20 residues. The V and J ends lost 2 bases and 3 bases respectively, with 27 bases between them. CDR1 and CDR2 from the germline V gene are MNHNS and SASEGT. The CDR3 DNA reads TGTGCCAGCAGTGAATTCTATAGGAGCGAGACAGGAGGAAGGACAGATACGCAGTATTTT. As protein: CASSEFYRSETGGRTDTQYF.

The chain couples TRBV27 to TRBJ2-5; D could derive from TRBD1 or TRBD2 (5 bases each). The CDR3 contains 16 residues. Germline-derived CDR1 and CDR2 are MNHEY and SMNVEV (reference sequence). V was clipped by 5 bases and J by 4 bases, with 20 bases between them. The CDR3 protein is CASSLGVAPILETQYF. DNA of the CDR3: TGTGCCAGCAGTCTAGGGGTAGCGCCGATTTTAGAGACCCAGTACTTC.

The chain links TRBV7-9 to TRBJ2-3, with D tentatively TRBD2 (5 bases). Germline V gives CDR1 SEHNR, CDR2 FQNEAQ (reference sequence). The CDR3 is 14 amino acids. The germline V and J ends were trimmed by 8 bases and 0 bases, with 12 bases remaining between them. The CDR3 sequence: CASHGVPSTDTQYF. DNA for the CDR3: TGTGCCAGCCACGGGGTACCAAGCACAGATACGCAGTATTTT.

CDR3 bases: TGTGCCAGCAGCTTATTAGAGGGATCGAACACCGGGGAGCTGTTTTTT. Its translation is CASSLLEGSNTGELFF. The gene calls are TRBV7-6 and TRBJ2-2; perhaps TRBD2 as D (5 bases). The ends were cut back, 2 bases at V and 0 bases at J, with 10 bases in the middle. The CDR3 loop spans 16 amino acids. Germline CDR1 is SGHVS and CDR2 is FNYEAQ.

This rearrangement joins TRBV5-6 to TRBJ1-2; D call uncertain. The germline V and J ends were trimmed by 4 bases and 0 bases, with 13 bases remaining between them. This CDR3 has 15 residues. The germline CDR1 and CDR2 sequences are SGHDT and YYEEEE. CDR3 protein: CASSPEGLANYGYTF. CDR3 sequence (DNA): TGTGCCAGCAGCCCGGAAGGGTTAGCTAACTATGGCTACACCTTC.

V gene TRBV7-3 combines with J gene TRBJ2-2, with 7 bases aligning to TRBD1. This CDR3 is 15 amino acids long. The junction had 4 bases not matched to a gene; V was cut back by 4 bases and J by 2 bases. Germline CDR1 is SGHTA and CDR2 is FQGTGA. The DNA of the CDR3 is TGTGCCAGCAGCTCCGGGGACAGAAACACCGGGGAGCTGTTTTTT. This translates into CASSSGDRNTGELFF.

The V call is TRBV7-9, the J call TRBJ2-6, with D hard to call. V was trimmed by 5 bases and J by 2 bases, leaving 13 bases between them. Germline CDR1 and CDR2: SEHNR and FQNEAQ (reference sequence). The CDR3 consists of 16 residues. CDR3 protein: CASSPRGPTGANVLTF. CDR3 coding DNA: TGTGCCAGCAGCCCCCGTGGACCAACTGGGGCCAACGTCCTGACTTTC.

The chain recombines TRBV6-6 with TRBJ2-7; TRBD2 matches at 9 bases. V lost 0 bases to trimming and J lost 5 bases; unmatched junction nucleotides: 5. The CDR3 sequence is 15 residues long. Germline assignment: CDR1 MNHNY and CDR2 SVGAGI (reference sequence). The CDR3 loop reads CASSYSGTSPNEQYF. The CDR3 region has the DNA TGTGCCAGCAGTTACTCGGGGACTAGCCCCAACGAGCAGTACTTC.

The rearrangement uses TRBV5-6 and TRBJ1-4, with D unclear. This CDR3 spans 15 amino acids. CDR1 SGHDT and CDR2 YYEEEE come from the germline V gene. The V gene lost 0 bases and the J gene lost 7 bases, with 13 bases spanning the gap. CDR3 nucleotide sequence: TGTGCCAGCAGCTTGGCCCGTGGGCTCGGTGAAAAACTGTTTTTT. Translating it yields CASSLARGLGEKLFF.

The chain is built from TRBV4-1 and TRBJ2-1, with 7 bases identical to TRBD2. The CDR3 runs to 17 residues. Germline V lookup: CDR1 MGHRA, CDR2 YSYEKL. With 2 bases clipped from V and 0 bases from J, the junction kept 7 bases outside the gene matches. The CDR3 loop reads CASSQSAGDISYNEQFF. In nucleotides, the CDR3 is TGCGCCAGCAGCCAATCGGCGGGGGATATCTCCTACAATGAGCAGTTCTTC.

The V gene is TRBV4-2, the J gene TRBJ2-1; perhaps TRBD2 as D (5 bases). Germline V gene sequence: CDR1 LGHNA, CDR2 YNFKEQ. Trimming stripped 3 bases from V and 5 bases from J, with 17 bases between. This CDR3 has 16 residues. This CDR3 reads CASSQGDSTANNEQFF. The CDR3 DNA sequence: TGTGCCAGCAGCCAGGGAGACTCGACGGCGAACAATGAGCAGTTCTTC.

This clone was observed a handful of times. This chain uses TRBV5-1 with TRBJ2-2; a possible D gene is TRBD2 (5 bases). V was shortened by 3 bases and J by 2 bases, with 17 bases between the two germline ends. The CDR3 extends over 17 amino acids. Germline V gene sequence: CDR1 SGHRS, CDR2 YFSETQ. The CDR3 region is CASSSTTGFPNTGELFF. DNA of the CDR3: TGCGCCAGCAGCTCTACGACGGGGTTCCCTAACACCGGGGAGCTGTTTTTT.

This rearrangement joins TRBV23-1 to TRBJ1-5; D ambiguous. TRBV23-1 is an ORF, and what it does is uncertain. The CDR3 sequence is 17 residues long. The V end was cut by 0 bases, the J end by 0 bases, with 12 bases between. CDR3 sequence reads: CASSQSLRHYSNQPQHF. In nucleotides, the CDR3 is TGCGCCAGCAGTCAATCTCTCCGACACTATAGCAATCAGCCCCAGCATTTT.

This chain uses TRBV4-1 with TRBJ2-3; D not certain. The CDR3 runs to 14 residues. Germline V gene sequence: CDR1 MGHRA, CDR2 YSYEKL. V dropped 0 bases and J dropped 2 bases, with 6 bases sitting between them. The CDR3 DNA sequence: TGCGCCAGCAGCCAAGAAGACTTCACAGATACGCAGTATTTT. Translated: CASSQEDFTDTQYF.

V gene TRBV30 combines with J gene TRBJ1-5; 9 bases agree with TRBD1. Germline loops: CDR1 GTSNPN, CDR2 SVGIG (reference sequence). With V trimmed by 0 bases and J by 2 bases, 11 bases remained unmatched. This CDR3 is built from 18 residues. The CDR3 DNA reads TGTGCCTGGAGTGTAGGGACAGGGTTCCCTTGGGGCAATCAGCCCCAGCATTTT. This codes for CAWSVGTGFPWGNQPQHF. Together with reference TRBV30 and TRBJ1-5, the CDR3 gives the full variable domain: SQTIHQWPATLVQPVGSPLSLECTVEGTSNPNLYWYRQAAGRGLQLLFYSVGIGQISSEVPQNLSASRPQDRQFILSSKKLLLSDSGFYLCAWSVGTGFPWGNQPQHFGDGTRLSIL.

The V gene is TRBV7-9, the J gene TRBJ1-4; tentatively, D is TRBD1 (5 bases). V was pared by 3 bases and J by 3 bases, with 8 bases between. The CDR3 has 14 amino acids. CDR1 and CDR2 (germline): SEHNR, FQNEAQ (reference sequence). The CDR3, as DNA: TGTGCCAGCAGCTTCGGGACGGCTAATGAAAAACTGTTTTTT. Translating gives CASSFGTANEKLFF.